This T cell receptor beta chain was found in a study of response to subunit inactivated influenza vaccine. General study findings and limits: Each seasonal flu vaccination may recruit only limited new T cells, authors suggested.

Each CDR3 protein is one row after TCRdb ran MiXCR on the RT-PCR reads. The table lists roughly 500,000 distinct CDR3 sequences, approximately 15% of them singletons. Regarding this clonotype: As yet, its antigen is unknown.

The CDR3 runs 14 residues. Trimming removed 4 bases at V and 3 bases at J, with 9 bases between. The germline gives CDR1 SGHVS, CDR2 FQNEAQ. The receptor was derived from a man in his fifties or sixties who received an inactivated influenza vaccine. The rearrangement links TRBV7-8 to TRBJ1-4, with D perhaps matching TRBD1 (5 bases). Sample: CD4+ T cells sorted from PBMCs, taken approximately 25 months after vaccination. CDR3 sequence: CASSSWDANEKLFF. Written as DNA, the CDR3 is TGTGCCAGCAGCTCCTGGGACGCTAATGAAAAACTGTTTTTT.